This TCR beta chain derives from a study of CD8 T cells in ankylosing spondylitis. Notes on the study in general: Disease-linked clones were CD8+ and relatively rare in peripheral blood. Blood of patients with ankylosing spondylitis appeared to be characterized by a TCR beta motif of several highly homologous variants. Clones linked to disease were reported to show significant enrichment in matched ankylosing spondylitis synovial fluid.

There are 15 residues in the CDR3. V lost 0 bases and J lost 5; bases outside the gene matches: 4. Germline V gene lookup returns CDR1 MNHEY and CDR2 SVGAGI. This clonotype was detected ten times or more. The antigen remains undetermined. TCRdb itself ran the 5' RACE reads through MiXCR, one entry per CDR3 protein. The table lists around 160,000 distinct CDR3 sequences, 11% of them singletons. This receptor was taken from a male donor with ankylosing spondylitis or in good health (not recorded which). The gene calls are TRBV6-5 and TRBJ2-5; 9 bases line up with TRBD2. The sample taken for sequencing was blood, either unsorted or a sorted T cell fraction (not recorded which). CDR3 region: CASSYSTSGGETQYF. In nucleotides, the CDR3 is TGTGCCAGCAGTTACTCGACTAGCGGAGGGGAGACCCAGTACTTC.